Following are 23 T cell receptor beta chains from one sample sequenced in a study of vaccination effects on CD4 cells after COVID-19. TCRdb keeps only in-frame clones here, not all; method: immunoSEQ multiplex PCR. The table lists nearly 45,000 clones, about 75% of them singletons, with over 25% in the top ten. Using viral peptide pools, the ViraFEST assay grew out antigen-specific CD4+ T cells prior to sequencing. Upon completion of around ten days in culture, CD4+ T cells were isolated. This individual tested PCR-positive for SARS-CoV-2 infection between March and December 2020. Which antigens these TCRs recognize remains unknown. The source material was CD4+ T cells from PBMCs cultured with a peptide pool, sampled before COVID-19 vaccination. These receptors originate from a human donor who had a prior SARS-CoV-2 infection.

This sequence joins TRBV9 and TRBJ2-1; D is tentatively TRBD1 or TRBD2 (5 bases each). The CDR3 totals 17 residues. Germline loops: CDR1 SGDLS, CDR2 YYNGEE. Deletions cut 0 bases from V and 7 bases from J, with 20 bases between. CDR3 nucleotides: TGTGCCAGCAGCGTAGGAAGGGGAGCAGCGTCCATAAATGAGCAGTTCTTC. Its translation is CASSVGRGAASINEQFF.

The chain recombines TRBV7-9 with TRBJ2-5; 8 bases agree with TRBD2. The germline V gene has CDR1 SEHNR and CDR2 FQNEAQ (reference sequence). The V and J ends lost 2 bases and 4 bases, in that order; junction bases with no gene match: 3. This CDR3 is built from 14 residues. Written as DNA, the CDR3 is TGTGCCAGCAGCTTATGGGCGGGGGGAGAGACCCAGTACTTC. It codes for CASSLWAGGETQYF.

This chain uses TRBV7-9 with TRBJ1-2; unclear D gene. CDR1 and CDR2 from the germline V gene are SEHNR and FQNEAQ (reference sequence). V was pared by 2 bases and J by 3 bases, with 13 bases between. The CDR3 is 15 residues long. CDR3 coding DNA: TGTGCCAGCAGCTTACATGGCAGGCCCGACTATGGCTACACCTTC. Translating it yields CASSLHGRPDYGYTF.

The rearrangement uses TRBV2 and TRBJ1-2; TRBD1 might be the D (5 bases). Trimming shortened V by 6 bases and J by 4 bases, and 15 bases separated the two germline ends. Germline assignment: CDR1 SNHLY and CDR2 FYNNEI. This CDR3 is 14 amino acids long. The CDR3: CASSRAASSYGYTF. As DNA, the CDR3 is TGTGCCAGCAGCAGGGCAGCCTCCTCCTATGGCTACACCTTC.

The chain uses TRBV9 and TRBJ2-3; D ambiguous. Trimming removed 1 base from V and 2 bases from J, with 8 bases in between. There are 14 residues in the CDR3. Germline V gene lookup returns CDR1 SGDLS and CDR2 YYNGEE. Here the CDR3 reads CASSVFGFTDTQYF. The DNA of the CDR3 is TGTGCCAGCAGCGTATTTGGTTTCACAGATACGCAGTATTTT.

J is TRBJ2-7 and V is TRBV18; D not resolved. Germline V lookup: CDR1 KGHSH, CDR2 LQKENI. Trimming shortened V by 0 bases and J by 2 bases, and 11 bases separated the two germline ends. The CDR3 extends over 15 amino acids. In nucleotides, the CDR3 is TGTGCCAGCTCACCACCGTCCTACGGCACCTACGAGCAGTACTTC. Translated, it gives CASSPPSYGTYEQYF. The full variable domain, completed using reference TRBV18 and TRBJ2-7, is NAGVMQNPRHLVRRRGQEARLRCSPMKGHSHVYWYRQLPEEGLKFMVYLQKENIIDESGMPKERFSAEFPKEGPSILRIQQVVRGDSAAYFCASSPPSYGTYEQYFGPGTRLTVT.

In its sample, this clone was seen a few times. V usage is TRBV11-3 and J usage is TRBJ2-7; 7 nucleotides line up with TRBD2. Germline CDR1 is SGHNT and CDR2 is YENEEA. This CDR3 region has 14 residues. The V and J ends lost 3 bases and 2 bases, in that order; junction bases with no gene match: 4. This CDR3 reads CASSFQGLAYEQYF. The CDR3 nucleotides read TGTGCCAGCAGCTTCCAAGGACTAGCCTACGAGCAGTACTTC. Full variable domain (missing parts from reference TRBV11-3 and TRBJ2-7): EAGVVQSPRYKIIEKKQPVAFWCNPISGHNTLYWYLQNLGQGPELLIRYENEEAVDDSQLPKDRFSAERLKGVDSTLKIQPAELGDSAVYLCASSFQGLAYEQYFGPGTRLTVT.

The chain recombines TRBV7-9 with TRBJ2-5; 8 bases match TRBD2. Germline lookup yields CDR1 SEHNR and CDR2 FQNEAQ (reference sequence). The V segment lost 5 bases and the J segment 4 bases; nucleotides outside the gene matches: 9. There are 15 residues in the CDR3. In DNA form, the CDR3 reads TGTGCCAGCAGCCCCTCGGGACTAGGCGGAGAGACCCAGTACTTC. Its protein product is CASSPSGLGGETQYF. The entire variable domain, with the rest obtained from reference TRBV7-9 and TRBJ2-5, is as follows: DTGVSQNPRHKITKRGQNVTFRCDPISEHNRLYWYRQTLGQGPEFLTYFQNEAQLEKSRLLSDRFSAERPKGSFSTLEIQRTEQGDSAMYLCASSPSGLGGETQYFGPGTRLLVL.

The chain recombines TRBV4-1 with TRBJ2-7; 7 bases align to TRBD2. The germline CDR1 and CDR2 sequences are MGHRA and YSYEKL. Trimming at V came to 4 bases and at J to 2 bases, leaving 11 bases not matched to a gene. This CDR3 contains 16 residues. The CDR3 DNA is TGCGCCAGCAGCCCACGCGGGACGCGGGGGACCTACGAGCAGTACTTC. Encoded protein: CASSPRGTRGTYEQYF.

CDR3 region: CASSSPDRGVGELFF. CDR3 nucleotide sequence: TGTGCCAGCAGTTCCCCCGACAGGGGGGTCGGGGAGCTGTTTTTT. The chain couples TRBV27 to TRBJ2-2; 9 nucleotides agree with TRBD1. The CDR3 length is 15 residues. Per the germline V gene, CDR1 is MNHEY and CDR2 is SMNVEV (reference sequence). After removal of 4 bases from V and 7 bases from J, the junction contained 7 bases not matched to a gene.

This chain links TRBV27 with TRBJ1-2; the D gene is possibly TRBD1 (6 bases). CDR1 and CDR2 from the germline V gene are MNHEY and SMNVEV (reference sequence). V lost 2 bases and J lost 4, with 11 bases in between. This CDR3 region has 14 residues. The CDR3 nucleotides are TGTGCCAGCAGTTTAATAGGGGGGCTCTATGGCTACACCTTC. Encoded protein: CASSLIGGLYGYTF.

The rearrangement uses TRBV27 and TRBJ1-3; D may be TRBD1 (6 bases). Trimming took off 6 bases at V and 0 bases at J, with 15 bases between the two ends. This CDR3 comprises 16 residues. Germline V gene lookup returns CDR1 MNHEY and CDR2 SMNVEV (reference sequence). The CDR3 is CASRRTAEASGNTIYF. The CDR3 bases are TGTGCCAGCAGACGGACAGCCGAGGCCTCTGGAAACACCATATATTTT.

This chain uses TRBV2 with TRBJ1-6, with unresolved D. The germline CDR1 and CDR2 sequences are SNHLY and FYNNEI. Trimming took 6 bases from V and 7 from J, leaving 13 bases between them. This CDR3 has 14 residues. The CDR3 DNA follows: TGTGCCAGCAGGTCGGGCAGCTTCAATTCACCCCTCCACTTT. Amino acids: CASRSGSFNSPLHF. The complete variable domain, with remaining parts taken from reference TRBV2 and TRBJ1-6, reads EPEVTQTPSHQVTQMGQEVILRCVPISNHLYFYWYRQILGQKVEFLVSFYNNEISEKSEIFDDQFSVERPDGSNFTLKIRSTKLEDSAMYFCASRSGSFNSPLHFGNGTRLTVT.

This chain links TRBV19 with TRBJ1-6; 7 positions match TRBD1. CDR1 and CDR2 (germline): LNHDA, SQIVND (reference sequence). V shed 4 bases, J shed 4 bases, and the junction held 4 bases outside the gene matches. The length of the CDR3 is 15 residues. The CDR3 region is CASSTGTAYNSPLHF. In nucleotides, the CDR3 is TGTGCCAGTAGTACCGGGACAGCATATAATTCACCCCTCCACTTT.

The chain links TRBV2 to TRBJ1-6, with a tentative D call TRBD1 (6 bases). From germline, CDR1 is SNHLY and CDR2 FYNNEI. V lost 0 bases, J lost 7 bases, and 13 bases lay in between. CDR3 length: 16 amino acids. The chain's CDR3 is CASSEARGGANSPLHF. The CDR3 coding sequence is TGTGCCAGCAGTGAAGCGCGAGGGGGGGCAAATTCACCCCTCCACTTT.

The chain employs TRBV5-1 and TRBJ1-4; D is undetermined. There are 13 residues in the CDR3. The V gene's germline CDR1 is SGHRS and CDR2 YFSETQ. V was pared by 5 bases and J by 8 bases, with 13 bases between. CDR3 in DNA: TGCGCCAGCAGTGTCGGGATTGCAGAAAAACTGTTTTTT. Translation gives CASSVGIAEKLFF. The entire variable domain, with the rest obtained from reference TRBV5-1 and TRBJ1-4, is as follows: KAGVTQTPRYLIKTRGQQVTLSCSPISGHRSVSWYQQTPGQGLQFLFEYFSETQRNKGNFPGRFSGRQFSNSRSEMNVSTLELGDSALYLCASSVGIAEKLFFGSGTQLSVL.

This chain joins TRBV9 and TRBJ2-5; D not certain. Trimming removed 0 bases from V and 7 bases from J, with 19 bases in between. This CDR3 contains 16 residues. Germline CDR1 SGDLS, CDR2 YYNGEE. CDR3 in amino acids: CASSVGEHPGLGTQYF. The CDR3 bases are TGTGCCAGCAGCGTAGGAGAGCACCCTGGTTTGGGGACCCAGTACTTC. Complete variable domain (other parts from reference TRBV9 and TRBJ2-5): DSGVTQTPKHLITATGQRVTLRCSPRSGDLSVYWYQQSLDQGLQFLIQYYNGEERAKGNILERFSAQQFPDLHSELNLSSLELGDSALYFCASSVGEHPGLGTQYFGPGTRLLVL.

The gene calls are TRBV2 and TRBJ1-1, with a tentative D call TRBD1 (6 bases). The CDR3 totals 12 residues. V was clipped by 9 bases and J by 7 bases, with 15 bases between them. Germline loops: CDR1 SNHLY, CDR2 FYNNEI. The CDR3 DNA follows: TGTGCCAGGGAAAATAGGGGGATTGAAGCTTTCTTT. This gives the protein CARENRGIEAFF.

The chain carries TRBV15 and TRBJ2-1; D is possibly TRBD2 (5 bases). V dropped 5 bases and J dropped 1 base, with 12 bases sitting between them. The CDR3 is 15 residues long. The germline gives CDR1 LNHNV, CDR2 YYDKDF (reference sequence). The CDR3 protein is CATSPRSGSYNEQFF. CDR3 in DNA: TGTGCCACCAGCCCTCGAAGCGGATCCTACAATGAGCAGTTCTTC.

This clone has only a few counts. The CDR3 region is CASSFLVWNEQFF. CDR3 DNA sequence: TGTGCCAGCAGCTTCCTAGTTTGGAATGAGCAGTTCTTC. This sequence joins TRBV5-5 and TRBJ2-1; D is uncertain. The germline V gene has CDR1 SGHKS and CDR2 YYEKEE (reference sequence). The V gene lost 2 bases and the J gene lost 7 bases, with 10 bases spanning the gap. The CDR3 is made up of 13 amino acids.

The chain recombines TRBV6-6 with TRBJ1-5, with 7 bases fitting TRBD1. Germline V CDR1 and CDR2: MNHNY, SVGAGI (reference sequence). V gave up 5 bases and J gave up 0 bases; unmatched junction bases: 7. The CDR3 sequence is 16 residues long. The CDR3 protein is CASSNRQGYSNQPQHF. Written as DNA, the CDR3 is TGTGCCAGCAGTAACCGACAGGGTTATAGCAATCAGCCCCAGCATTTT.

The V call is TRBV25-1, the J call TRBJ2-3, with TRBD2 matching over 7 bases. V dropped 0 bases and J dropped 4; count of bases not matched to a gene: 7. CDR1 and CDR2 from the germline V gene are MGHDK and SYGVNS. This CDR3 is built from 16 residues. The CDR3 sequence is CASSEYSGGLADTQYF. The CDR3, as DNA: TGTGCCAGCAGTGAATACTCGGGGGGACTCGCAGATACGCAGTATTTT.

The chain is built from TRBV5-1 and TRBJ1-4; maybe TRBD1 (6 bases). V lost 0 bases and J lost 8, with 14 bases in between. This CDR3 has 15 residues. In germline, CDR1 is SGHRS, CDR2 YFSETQ. The CDR3 here is CASSLAQGLGEKLFF. The CDR3 nucleotides read TGCGCCAGCAGCTTGGCACAGGGTCTTGGGGAAAAACTGTTTTTT.